One and the same sample provided the 26 T cell receptor beta chains below, sequenced in a study of technical replicates of blood from a few donors. Libraries were prepared by immunoSEQ multiplex PCR; TCRdb keeps only in-frame clonotypes and omits some of them. Of about 76,000 clones listed, about 86% were seen once; the top ten hold about 5.1%. Sequencing was done on a sample of PBMCs. The receptors derive from a human donor in good health. Some clones in this sample may be carry-over from other donors' samples.

In DNA, the CDR3 is TGTGCCAGCAGGGGACAGGGTTATACCACCGGGGAGCTGTTTTTT. It translates to CASRGQGYTTGELFF. The genes are TRBV27 and TRBJ2-2; 9 positions agree with TRBD1. CDR3 length equals 15 residues. Germline V gives CDR1 MNHEY, CDR2 SMNVEV (reference sequence). With 6 bases clipped from V and 4 bases from J, the junction kept 6 bases outside the gene matches.

The V and J genes are TRBV7-8 and TRBJ2-6; TRBD1 matches 7 bases. This CDR3 has 16 amino acids. J was trimmed by 4 bases and V by 7 bases; bases with no gene match: 10. Germline CDR1 reads SGHVS; CDR2 reads FQNEAQ. CDR3 nucleotides: TGTGCCAGCACCCGATTAGAGGGGGCCGGGGCCAACGTCCTGACTTTC. Protein product: CASTRLEGAGANVLTF.

The chain recombines TRBV30 with TRBJ1-2, with 9 positions matching TRBD1. Unmatched junction bases numbered 4, after V lost 0 bases and J lost 2 bases. The germline V gene encodes CDR1 GTSNPN and CDR2 SVGIG (reference sequence). The CDR3 has 15 amino acids. The CDR3 coding sequence is TGTGCCTGGAGTGTACTGGGGACAGGGAACTATGGCTACACCTTC. Residues: CAWSVLGTGNYGYTF.

The count of this clone is one. This chain uses TRBV10-2 with TRBJ2-1; TRBD1 matches at 11 bases. V shed 6 bases and J 7 bases; nucleotides not matched to a gene: 5. CDR3 length equals 14 residues. Looked up from germline, CDR1 is WSHSY and CDR2 is SAAADI. The CDR3 loop reads CASSLDRGHNEQFF. CDR3 sequence (DNA): TGCGCCAGCAGCCTGGACAGGGGGCATAATGAGCAGTTCTTC.

CDR3 nucleotides: TGTGCCTGGAGTGGTGGGACTACTGGCAATGAGCAGTTCTTC. Translation gives CAWSGGTTGNEQFF. This chain uses TRBV30 with TRBJ2-1; 7 bases match TRBD2. Germline lookup yields CDR1 GTSNPN and CDR2 SVGIG (reference sequence). V was clipped by 1 base and J by 6 bases; unmatched bases: 6. The CDR3 has 14 amino acids.

The chain combines TRBV10-3 with TRBJ2-7, with 9 bases identical to TRBD1. The CDR3 contains 14 residues. With V trimmed by 1 base and J by 5 bases, 3 bases remained unmatched. CDR1 and CDR2 from the germline V gene are ENHRY and SYGVKD. Written as DNA, the CDR3 is TGTGCCATCAGTGAGTTACAGGGGGCTGACGAGCAGTACTTC. Its protein product is CAISELQGADEQYF.

The rearrangement links TRBV9 to TRBJ1-2, with a tentative D call TRBD1 (5 bases). CDR3 length: 16 amino acids. CDR1 is SGDLS and CDR2 is YYNGEE in the germline V gene. V was pared by 4 bases and J by 3 bases, with 19 bases between. CDR3 region: CASSLSGAEEDYGYTF. The CDR3 nucleotides are TGTGCCAGCAGCCTAAGTGGGGCAGAAGAGGACTATGGCTACACCTTC.

V and J are TRBV7-6 and TRBJ1-1; D unclear. CDR3 length: 14 residues. Germline V gene lookup returns CDR1 SGHVS and CDR2 FNYEAQ. V was pared by 1 base and J by 3 bases, with 9 bases between. CDR3 loop: CASSLGVSDTEAFF. The CDR3 DNA follows: TGTGCCAGCAGCTTAGGTGTGAGTGACACTGAAGCTTTCTTT.

CDR3 bases: TGTGCCAGCAGCCCAGGGCAAACCTACGAGCAGTACTTC. The encoded protein is CASSPGQTYEQYF. V and J are TRBV4-2 and TRBJ2-7; D is possibly TRBD1 (5 bases). CDR3 length: 13 residues. V was clipped by 4 bases and J by 2 bases, with 9 bases between them. The V gene's germline CDR1 is LGHNA and CDR2 YNFKEQ.

This rearrangement joins TRBV5-6 to TRBJ1-1; 8 bases match TRBD1. With 4 bases clipped from V and 5 bases from J, the junction kept 10 bases outside the gene matches. The CDR3 loop spans 15 amino acids. Germline V lookup: CDR1 SGHDT, CDR2 YYEEEE. Here the CDR3 DNA reads TGTGCCAGCAGCAGAATTCAGGGGGCTGGAACTGAAGCTTTCTTT. Its protein is CASSRIQGAGTEAFF. Using reference TRBV5-6 and TRBJ1-1 for the parts outside the CDR3, the full variable domain is DAGVTQSPTHLIKTRGQQVTLRCSPKSGHDTVSWYQQALGQGPQFIFQYYEEEERQRGNFPDRFSGHQFPNYSSELNVNALLLGDSALYLCASSRIQGAGTEAFFGQGTRLTVV.

This rearrangement joins TRBV4-2 to TRBJ2-3, with TRBD2 matching over 7 bases. Germline values: CDR1 LGHNA, CDR2 YNFKEQ. This CDR3 comprises 16 residues. The J segment lost 4 bases and the V segment lost 5 bases, leaving 12 bases of the junction unmatched. For the CDR3, the DNA is TGTGCCAGCAGCTCCCGACTAGGTGGGGGGGCAGATACGCAGTATTTT. It specifies CASSSRLGGGADTQYF.

This clone has only one observation. The chain uses TRBV10-2 and TRBJ2-1; the D gene is possibly TRBD1 (6 bases). CDR1 and CDR2 (germline): WSHSY, SAAADI. V was clipped by 8 bases and J by 3 bases, with 8 bases between them. This CDR3 has 12 residues. The CDR3 region has the DNA TGCGCCAGCGGGGACAACTACAATGAGCAGTTCTTC. It specifies CASGDNYNEQFF.

V and J are TRBV5-6 and TRBJ1-2; 12 bases are a match to TRBD1. V shed 4 bases, J shed 4 bases, and the junction held 8 bases outside the gene matches. CDR1 is SGHDT and CDR2 is YYEEEE in the germline V gene. The CDR3 loop spans 16 amino acids. The CDR3, as DNA: TGTGCCAGCAGCCTCATCCGGGACAGGGGGCTCTATGGCTACACCTTC. This codes for CASSLIRDRGLYGYTF. Filled out from reference TRBV5-6 and TRBJ1-2, the complete variable domain reads DAGVTQSPTHLIKTRGQQVTLRCSPKSGHDTVSWYQQALGQGPQFIFQYYEEEERQRGNFPDRFSGHQFPNYSSELNVNALLLGDSALYLCASSLIRDRGLYGYTFGSGTRLTVV.

This clone has just a few counts. The rearrangement links TRBV7-2 to TRBJ2-2, with D perhaps matching TRBD1 (6 bases). Germline-derived CDR1 and CDR2 are SGHTA and FQGNSA. V was shortened by 4 bases and J by 5 bases, with 8 bases between the two germline ends. The CDR3 contains 13 residues. The CDR3 here is CASSSTGTGELFF. The CDR3 nucleotides read TGTGCCAGCAGCTCCACAGGGACCGGGGAGCTGTTTTTT.

This clone was picked up a small number of times. The chain couples TRBV15 to TRBJ2-1; D uncertain. Deletions cut 0 bases from V and 0 bases from J, with 9 bases between. There are 16 residues in the CDR3. CDR1 LNHNV and CDR2 YYDKDF come from the germline V gene (reference sequence). As DNA, the CDR3 is TGTGCCACCAGCAGAGAGCGTCCGGGCTCCTACAATGAGCAGTTCTTC. Translating gives CATSRERPGSYNEQFF.

The rearrangement uses TRBV30 and TRBJ2-7; 8 bases align to TRBD2. CDR1 is GTSNPN and CDR2 is SVGIG in the germline V gene (reference sequence). V was clipped by 3 bases and J by 2 bases; unmatched bases: 3. The length of the CDR3 is 13 residues. The chain's CDR3 is CAWRLAAPYEQYF. Written as DNA, the CDR3 is TGTGCCTGGAGACTAGCGGCTCCCTACGAGCAGTACTTC.

Here the CDR3 DNA reads TGCGCCAGCAGCACGGGGAGGGCCTACAATGAGCAGTTCTTC. Translated: CASSTGRAYNEQFF. The chain links TRBV5-1 to TRBJ2-1; TRBD2 agrees at 7 bases. Looked up from germline, CDR1 is SGHRS and CDR2 is YFSETQ. V gave up 4 bases and J gave up 2 bases; unmatched junction bases: 3. The CDR3 runs 14 residues. The variable domain in full, completed from reference TRBV5-1 and TRBJ2-1, reads KAGVTQTPRYLIKTRGQQVTLSCSPISGHRSVSWYQQTPGQGLQFLFEYFSETQRNKGNFPGRFSGRQFSNSRSEMNVSTLELGDSALYLCASSTGRAYNEQFFGPGTRLTVL.

The table lists this clone with a few counts. This chain joins TRBV14 and TRBJ2-7; 7 bases map to TRBD2. Trimming at V came to 4 bases and at J to 6 bases, leaving 12 bases not matched to a gene. The CDR3 totals 15 residues. Germline V gene data show CDR1 as SGHDN and CDR2 as FVKESK. CDR3 loop: CASSPPGGTPSEQYF. CDR3 in DNA: TGTGCCAGCAGCCCCCCGGGGGGAACCCCCTCCGAGCAGTACTTC. The full variable domain, its missing parts supplied by reference TRBV14 and TRBJ2-7, is EAGVTQFPSHSVIEKGQTVTLRCDPISGHDNLYWYRRVMGKEIKFLLHFVKESKQDESGMPNNRFLAERTGGTYSTLKVQPAELEDSGVYFCASSPPGGTPSEQYFGPGTRLTVT.

This clone showed up just a few times. This chain links TRBV27 with TRBJ1-6; D might be TRBD1 (6 bases). V lost 8 bases to trimming and J lost 5 bases, with 7 bases between them. This CDR3 spans 12 amino acids. Germline CDR1 MNHEY, CDR2 SMNVEV (reference sequence). CDR3: CASRDNNSPLHF. CDR3 nucleotide sequence: TGTGCCAGCCGGGACAATAATTCACCCCTCCACTTT.

The chain employs TRBV7-9 and TRBJ1-5; TRBD1 matches at 7 bases. CDR3 size: 13 residues. Trimming took 1 base from V and 13 from J; bases not matched to a gene: 7. The V gene's germline CDR1 is SEHNR and CDR2 FQNEAQ (reference sequence). CDR3 DNA: TGTGCCAGCAGCTTAGGGGGACAGAGGGTTCAGCATTTT. Its translation is CASSLGGQRVQHF.

The chain links TRBV6-5 to TRBJ2-7; D remains unclear. Germline V gives CDR1 MNHEY, CDR2 SVGAGI. CDR3 length: 16 amino acids. Trimming took off 2 bases at V and 0 bases at J, with 14 bases between the two ends. In nucleotides, the CDR3 is TGTGCCAGCAGTTACCGCGGCAAGCCTAGCTCCTACGAGCAGTACTTC. It encodes CASSYRGKPSSYEQYF.

The rearrangement uses TRBV19 and TRBJ1-1; no clear D gene. There are 15 residues in the CDR3. Germline CDR1 LNHDA, CDR2 SQIVND (reference sequence). Trimming removed 1 base from V and 0 bases from J, with 9 bases in between. The CDR3 DNA sequence: TGTGCCAGTAGTATAGGGCGGTCTTTGAACACTGAAGCTTTCTTT. Its protein product is CASSIGRSLNTEAFF.

This clone was picked up a small number of times. The chain recombines TRBV7-9 with TRBJ1-2; D unresolved. The CDR3 extends over 15 amino acids. Germline assignment: CDR1 SEHNR and CDR2 FQNEAQ (reference sequence). The ends were cut back, 2 bases at V and 3 bases at J, with 13 bases in the middle. CDR3 in DNA: TGTGCCAGCAGCTTAAATCCCGAGGGTGACTATGGCTACACCTTC. This sequence encodes CASSLNPEGDYGYTF.

The genes are TRBV6-1 and TRBJ1-5, with a tentative D call TRBD1 (5 bases). The germline gives CDR1 MNHNS, CDR2 SASEGT. The CDR3 totals 10 residues. Trimming took off 9 bases at V and 9 bases at J, with 9 bases between the two ends. The CDR3 protein is CASGGTPQHF. Written as DNA, the CDR3 is TGTGCCAGTGGAGGGACGCCCCAGCATTTT.

This clone was picked up a small number of times. The rearrangement links TRBV19 to TRBJ2-7, with D possibly TRBD1 on 5 matching bases. Trimming shortened V by 4 bases and J by 1 base, and 11 bases separated the two germline ends. In germline, CDR1 is LNHDA, CDR2 SQIVND (reference sequence). The CDR3 is 14 residues long. CDR3 in DNA: TGTGCCAGTAGTAAACCAGGGCTTTCCTACGAGCAGTACTTC. This translates into CASSKPGLSYEQYF. Based on the CDR3 plus reference TRBV19 and TRBJ2-7, the full variable domain is DGGITQSPKYLFRKEGQNVTLSCEQNLNHDAMYWYRQDPGQGLRLIYYSQIVNDFQKGDIAEGYSVSREKKESFPLTVTSAQKNPTAFYLCASSKPGLSYEQYFGPGTRLTVT.

This clone was detected once. The rearrangement links TRBV15 to TRBJ2-2; 16 bases line up with TRBD2. J gave up 4 bases and V 6 bases, and 17 bases lay outside the gene matches. Germline CDR1 is LNHNV and CDR2 is YYDKDF (reference sequence). The CDR3 runs 21 residues. This chain's CDR3 is CATRTIPGLAGGPPSTGELFF. For the CDR3, the DNA is TGTGCCACCAGAACGATCCCGGGACTAGCGGGAGGGCCCCCTAGCACCGGGGAGCTGTTTTTT.